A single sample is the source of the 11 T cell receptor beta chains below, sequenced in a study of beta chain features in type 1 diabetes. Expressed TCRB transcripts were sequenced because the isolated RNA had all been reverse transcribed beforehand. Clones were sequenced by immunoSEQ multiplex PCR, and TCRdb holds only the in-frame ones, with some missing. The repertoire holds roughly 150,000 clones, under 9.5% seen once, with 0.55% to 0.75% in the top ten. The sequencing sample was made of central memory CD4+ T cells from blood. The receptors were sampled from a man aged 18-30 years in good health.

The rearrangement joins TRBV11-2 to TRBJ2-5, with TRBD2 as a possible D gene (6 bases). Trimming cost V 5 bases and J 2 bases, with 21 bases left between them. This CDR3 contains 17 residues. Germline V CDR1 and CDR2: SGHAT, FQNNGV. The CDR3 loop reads CASSPDREQAGQETQYF. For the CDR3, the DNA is TGTGCCAGCAGCCCGGACCGGGAGCAGGCAGGACAAGAGACCCAGTACTTC.

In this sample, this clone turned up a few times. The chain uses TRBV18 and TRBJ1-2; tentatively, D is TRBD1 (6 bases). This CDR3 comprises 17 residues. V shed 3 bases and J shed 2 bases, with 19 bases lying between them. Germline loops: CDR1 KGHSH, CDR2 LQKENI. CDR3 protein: CASSPSNPTGQNYGYTF. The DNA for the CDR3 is TGTGCCAGCTCACCGTCAAATCCTACAGGGCAAAACTATGGCTACACCTTC. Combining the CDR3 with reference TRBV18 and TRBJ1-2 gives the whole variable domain NAGVMQNPRHLVRRRGQEARLRCSPMKGHSHVYWYRQLPEEGLKFMVYLQKENIIDESGMPKERFSAEFPKEGPSILRIQQVVRGDSAAYFCASSPSNPTGQNYGYTFGSGTRLTVV.

CDR3 bases: TGCGCCAGCAGCACCGGGACTAGCCGGAAAGAGACCCAGTACTTC. The encoded protein is CASSTGTSRKETQYF. The rearrangement uses TRBV4-1 and TRBJ2-5; 9 bases map to TRBD2. Germline V gene lookup returns CDR1 MGHRA and CDR2 YSYEKL. V lost 5 bases to trimming and J lost 3 bases; unmatched junction nucleotides: 7. This CDR3 spans 15 amino acids.

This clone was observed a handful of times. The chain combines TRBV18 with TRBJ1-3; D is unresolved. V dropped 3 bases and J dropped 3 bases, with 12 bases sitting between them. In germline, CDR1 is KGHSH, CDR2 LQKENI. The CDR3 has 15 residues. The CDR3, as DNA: TGTGCCAGCTCACCCCAGGCCCAGCATGGAAACACCATATATTTT. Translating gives CASSPQAQHGNTIYF.

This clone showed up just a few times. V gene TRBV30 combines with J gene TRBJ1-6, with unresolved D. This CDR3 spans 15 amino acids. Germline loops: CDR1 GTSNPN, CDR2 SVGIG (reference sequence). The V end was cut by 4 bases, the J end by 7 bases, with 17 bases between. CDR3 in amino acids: CAWNIEGSRNSPLHF. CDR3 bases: TGTGCCTGGAACATCGAGGGCTCGAGAAATTCACCCCTCCACTTT.

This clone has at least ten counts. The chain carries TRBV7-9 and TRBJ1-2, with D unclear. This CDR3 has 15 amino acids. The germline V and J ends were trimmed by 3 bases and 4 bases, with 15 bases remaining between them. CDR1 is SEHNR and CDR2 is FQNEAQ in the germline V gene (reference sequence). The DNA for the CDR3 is TGTGCCAGCAGCTTTTTGGCCATAGCCTCCTATGGCTACACCTTC. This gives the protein CASSFLAIASYGYTF.

The CDR3 bases are TGTGCCAGCAGCTTAGCGGTGGCGGGGCAGTACTTC. Translating gives CASSLAVAGQYF. The J gene is TRBJ2-7, the V gene TRBV7-9; TRBD2 is a possible D gene (5 bases). Looked up from germline, CDR1 is SEHNR and CDR2 is FQNEAQ (reference sequence). The CDR3 totals 12 residues. Trimming removed 0 bases at V and 9 bases at J, with 9 bases between.

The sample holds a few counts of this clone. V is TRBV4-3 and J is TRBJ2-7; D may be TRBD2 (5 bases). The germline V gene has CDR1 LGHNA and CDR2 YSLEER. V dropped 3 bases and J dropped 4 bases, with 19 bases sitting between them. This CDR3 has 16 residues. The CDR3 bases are TGCGCCAGCAGCCATTATCCGGAAAGGAGGTTATACGAGCAGTACTTC. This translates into CASSHYPERRLYEQYF.

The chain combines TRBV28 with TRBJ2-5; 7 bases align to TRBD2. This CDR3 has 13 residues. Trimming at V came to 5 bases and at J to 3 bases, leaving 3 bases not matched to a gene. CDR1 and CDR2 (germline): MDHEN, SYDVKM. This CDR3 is CASSSGKEETQYF. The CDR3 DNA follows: TGTGCCAGCAGTAGCGGGAAGGAAGAGACCCAGTACTTC.

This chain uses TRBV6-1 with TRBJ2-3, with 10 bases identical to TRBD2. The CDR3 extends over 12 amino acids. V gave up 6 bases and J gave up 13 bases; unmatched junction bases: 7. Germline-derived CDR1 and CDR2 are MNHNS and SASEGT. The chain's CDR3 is CASSWSLAGEYF. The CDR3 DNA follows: TGTGCCAGCAGCTGGTCTCTAGCGGGGGAGTATTTT.

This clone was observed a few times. As DNA, the CDR3 is TGTGCCAGCAGACTCAAAGGGGGGGGGCCTGAGCAGTTCTTC. This encodes CASRLKGGGPEQFF. V gene TRBV28 combines with J gene TRBJ2-1, with D perhaps TRBD2 (7 bases). This CDR3 region has 14 residues. Trimming took off 6 bases at V and 9 bases at J, with 18 bases between the two ends. CDR1 and CDR2 from the germline V gene are MDHEN and SYDVKM.